This T cell receptor (beta chain) derives from a study of siplizumab effects on memory and regulatory T cells. General observations from the study: Proliferating Tregs from siplizumab cultures lacked functional confirmation of suppression. Naive T cells were seemingly more diverse than memory cells, and major contributions to the alloresponse seemed to be made by them.

Profiling relied on immunoSEQ multiplex PCR, and the TCRdb table lists in-frame clones only, not all of them. The table lists more than 75,000 clones, 93% of them singletons. To note about this clone: Its antigen is not known.

The J segment lost 1 base and the V segment lost 1 base, leaving 3 bases of the junction unmatched. Germline V gives CDR1 GTSNPN, CDR2 SVGIG (reference sequence). CDR3 length: 16 amino acids. The specimen sequenced was CD8+ T cells sorted from blood. The gene calls are TRBV30 and TRBJ1-5; 11 nucleotides line up with TRBD1. The source of this sequence is a human donor in good health. CDR3 loop: CAWSAGTGGSNQPQHF. CDR3 DNA sequence: TGTGCCTGGAGTGCCGGGACAGGGGGGAGCAATCAGCCCCAGCATTTT.